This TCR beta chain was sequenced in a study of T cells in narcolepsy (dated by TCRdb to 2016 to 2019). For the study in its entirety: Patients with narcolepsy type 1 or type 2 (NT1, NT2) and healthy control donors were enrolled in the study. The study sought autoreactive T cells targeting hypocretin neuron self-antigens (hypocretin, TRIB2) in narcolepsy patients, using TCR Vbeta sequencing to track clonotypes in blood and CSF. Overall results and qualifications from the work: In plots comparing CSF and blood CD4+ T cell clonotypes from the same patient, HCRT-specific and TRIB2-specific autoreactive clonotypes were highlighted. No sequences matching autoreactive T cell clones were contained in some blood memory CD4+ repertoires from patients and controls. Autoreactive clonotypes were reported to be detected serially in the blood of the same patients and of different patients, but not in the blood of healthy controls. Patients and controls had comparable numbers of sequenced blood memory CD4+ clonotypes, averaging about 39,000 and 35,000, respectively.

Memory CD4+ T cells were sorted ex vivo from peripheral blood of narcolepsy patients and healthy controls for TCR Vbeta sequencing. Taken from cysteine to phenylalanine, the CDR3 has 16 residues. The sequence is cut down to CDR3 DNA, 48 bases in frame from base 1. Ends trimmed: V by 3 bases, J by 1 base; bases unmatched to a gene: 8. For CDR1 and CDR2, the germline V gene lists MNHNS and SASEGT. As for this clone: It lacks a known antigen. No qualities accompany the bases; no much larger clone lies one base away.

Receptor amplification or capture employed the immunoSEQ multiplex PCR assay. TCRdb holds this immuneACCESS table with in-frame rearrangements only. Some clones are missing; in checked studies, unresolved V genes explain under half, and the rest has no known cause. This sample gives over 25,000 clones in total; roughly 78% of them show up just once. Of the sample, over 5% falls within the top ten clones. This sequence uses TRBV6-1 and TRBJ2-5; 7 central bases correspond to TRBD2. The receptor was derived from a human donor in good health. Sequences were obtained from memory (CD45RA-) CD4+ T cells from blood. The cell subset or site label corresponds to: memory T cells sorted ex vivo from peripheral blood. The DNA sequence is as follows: TGTGCCAGCAGTGAGGGACTGTCGGGGGGCCAAGAGACCCAGTACTTC. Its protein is CASSEGLSGGQETQYF.